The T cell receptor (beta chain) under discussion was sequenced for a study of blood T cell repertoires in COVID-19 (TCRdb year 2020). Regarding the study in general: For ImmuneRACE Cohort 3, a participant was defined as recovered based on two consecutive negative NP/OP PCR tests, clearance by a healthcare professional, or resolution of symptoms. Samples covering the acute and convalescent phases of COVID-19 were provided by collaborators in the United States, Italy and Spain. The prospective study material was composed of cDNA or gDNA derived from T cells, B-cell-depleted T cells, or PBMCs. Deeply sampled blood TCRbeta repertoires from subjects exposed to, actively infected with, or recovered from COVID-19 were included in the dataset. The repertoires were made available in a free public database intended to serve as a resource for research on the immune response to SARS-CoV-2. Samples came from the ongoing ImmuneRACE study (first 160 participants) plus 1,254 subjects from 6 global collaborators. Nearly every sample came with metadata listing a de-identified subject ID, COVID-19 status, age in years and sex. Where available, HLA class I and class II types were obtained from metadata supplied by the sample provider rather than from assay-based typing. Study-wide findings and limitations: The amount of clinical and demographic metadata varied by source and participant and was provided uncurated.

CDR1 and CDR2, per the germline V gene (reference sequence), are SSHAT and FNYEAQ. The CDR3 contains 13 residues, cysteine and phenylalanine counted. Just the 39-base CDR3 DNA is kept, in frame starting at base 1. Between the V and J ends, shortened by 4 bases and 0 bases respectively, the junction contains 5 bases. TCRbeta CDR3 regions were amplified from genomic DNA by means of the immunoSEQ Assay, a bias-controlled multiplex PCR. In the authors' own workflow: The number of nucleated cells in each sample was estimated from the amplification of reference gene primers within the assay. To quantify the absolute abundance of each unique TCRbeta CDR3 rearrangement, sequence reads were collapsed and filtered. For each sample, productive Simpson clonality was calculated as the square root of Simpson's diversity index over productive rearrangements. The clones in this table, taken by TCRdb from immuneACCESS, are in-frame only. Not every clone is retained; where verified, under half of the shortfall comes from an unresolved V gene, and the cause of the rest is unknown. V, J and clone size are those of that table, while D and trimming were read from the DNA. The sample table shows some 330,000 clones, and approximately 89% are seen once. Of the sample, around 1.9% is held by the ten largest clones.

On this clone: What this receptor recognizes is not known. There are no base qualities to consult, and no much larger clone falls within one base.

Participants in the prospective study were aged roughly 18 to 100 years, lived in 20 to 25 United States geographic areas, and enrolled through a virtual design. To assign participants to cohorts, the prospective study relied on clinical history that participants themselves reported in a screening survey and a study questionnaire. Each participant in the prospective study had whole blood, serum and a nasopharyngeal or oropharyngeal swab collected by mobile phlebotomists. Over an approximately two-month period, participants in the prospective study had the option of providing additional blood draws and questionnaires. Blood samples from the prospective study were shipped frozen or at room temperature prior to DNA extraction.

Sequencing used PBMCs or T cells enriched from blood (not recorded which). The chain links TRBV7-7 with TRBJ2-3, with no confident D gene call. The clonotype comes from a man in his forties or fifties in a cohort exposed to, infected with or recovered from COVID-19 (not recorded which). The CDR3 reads CASSSLSTDTQYF. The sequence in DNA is TGTGCCAGCAGCTCCTTAAGCACAGATACGCAGTATTTT.